The 21 T cell receptor beta chains presented below share a single source sample, sequenced in a study of identical twins. Via MiXCR, TCRdb re-called the 5' RACE reads, giving one row per CDR3 protein. The data hold 1.5 million to 2 million distinct CDR3 sequences, with about 30% observed a single time. The sample taken for sequencing was cord blood. The origin of the receptors is a newborn girl in good health.

This clonotype was seen only once. The V gene is TRBV5-1, the J gene TRBJ2-3, with D unresolved. This CDR3 contains 16 residues. V was clipped by 2 bases and J by 0 bases, with 13 bases between them. CDR1 is SGHRS and CDR2 is YFSETQ in the germline V gene. CDR3 region: CASSFLTIGSTDTQYF. The CDR3, as DNA: TGCGCCAGCAGCTTCCTGACAATCGGTAGCACAGATACGCAGTATTTT.

The V and J genes are TRBV7-9 and TRBJ1-6; 12 bases agree with TRBD1. Germline loops: CDR1 SEHNR, CDR2 FQNEAQ (reference sequence). With V trimmed by 0 bases and J by 8 bases, 2 bases remained unmatched. This CDR3 has 16 amino acids. In nucleotides, the CDR3 is TGTGCCAGCAGCTTAGCTGGGACAGGGGGCCATTCACCCCTCCACTTT. Protein: CASSLAGTGGHSPLHF.

This clonotype was detected ten times or more. The chain links TRBV12-3 or TRBV12-4 to TRBJ2-7, with D tentatively TRBD1 (8 bases). This CDR3 has 15 residues. The V end was cut by 2 bases, the J end by 5 bases, with 16 bases between. CDR3 nucleotides: TGTGCCAGCAGTTTAAGCGGGACAGGAAACCACGAGCAGTACTTC. Translation gives CASSLSGTGNHEQYF.

In this sample, this clonotype turned up a few times. The rearrangement joins TRBV20-1 to TRBJ1-2; 9 bases map to TRBD1. V gave up 3 bases and J gave up 4 bases; unmatched junction bases: 6. The CDR3 is 14 amino acids. Germline CDR1 DFQATT, CDR2 SNEGSKA (reference sequence). The CDR3 spells CSASTGGSVYGYTF. The DNA of the CDR3 is TGCAGTGCTAGTACAGGGGGCAGTGTCTATGGCTACACCTTC.

This clonotype was counted between two and nine times. The J gene is TRBJ2-4, the V gene TRBV14; D uncertain. Near its end, the DNA agrees better with TRBJ2-7, so the J call may be wrong. Germline values: CDR1 SGHDN, CDR2 FVKESK. The CDR3 covers 11 residues. The CDR3 region is CASSHRDEQYF. In DNA, the CDR3 is TGTGCCAGCAGCCACCGCGACGAGCAGTACTTC.

This sequence joins TRBV6-6 and TRBJ2-1; D gene unclear. Gene TRBJ2-7 matches the end of the DNA better, so the J call may be wrong. Germline CDR1 MNHNY, CDR2 SVGAGI (reference sequence). CDR3 length: 14 residues. The CDR3 is CASSRTDLSNEQYF. CDR3 coding DNA: TGTGCCAGCAGCCGAACCGACTTGTCTAATGAGCAGTACTTC.

The sample holds many counts of this clonotype. A read error may account for a junction end that differs from germline. The chain has TRBV5-1 and TRBJ2-7; TRBD1 matches at 11 bases. In germline, CDR1 is SGHRS, CDR2 YFSETQ. The CDR3 has 15 amino acids. The DNA of the CDR3 is TGTGCCAGCAGTTTTGGGACAGGGGGGTTCTACGAGCAGTACTTC. Its translation is CASSFGTGGFYEQYF. Using reference TRBV5-1 and TRBJ2-7 for the parts outside the CDR3, the full variable domain is KAGVTQTPRYLIKTRGQQVTLSCSPISGHRSVSWYQQTPGQGLQFLFEYFSETQRNKGNFPGRFSGRQFSNSRSEMNVSTLELGDSALYLCASSFGTGGFYEQYFGPGTRLTVT.

This clonotype was seen only a few times. The J gene is TRBJ2-5, the V gene TRBV28, with 9 bases lining up with TRBD2. The CDR3 has 14 residues. Germline assignment: CDR1 MDHEN and CDR2 SYDVKM. V lost 4 bases to trimming and J lost 1 base; unmatched junction nucleotides: 1. CDR3 DNA sequence: TGTGCCAGCAGTTGGCGGGGGGGCCAAGAGACCCAGTACTTC. Translation gives CASSWRGGQETQYF. The entire variable domain, with the rest obtained from reference TRBV28 and TRBJ2-5, is as follows: DVKVTQSSRYLVKRTGEKVFLECVQDMDHENMFWYRQDPGLGLRLIYFSYDVKMKEKGDIPEGYSVSREKKERFSLILESASTNQTSMYLCASSWRGGQETQYFGPGTRLLVL.

J is TRBJ2-1 and V is TRBV7-2, with TRBD2 as a possible D gene (6 bases). CDR3 length equals 17 residues. V lost 1 base and J 0 bases, leaving 13 bases between the germline ends. Per the germline V gene, CDR1 is SGHTA and CDR2 is FQGNSA. For the CDR3, the DNA is TGTGCCAGCAGCTTAGGGCGGGGTCGTAGCTCCTACAATGAGCAGTTCTTC. Residues: CASSLGRGRSSYNEQFF.

In this sample, this clonotype turned up many times. The gene calls are TRBV29-1 and TRBJ2-7; 12 nucleotides match TRBD2. The CDR3 spans 14 residues. V dropped 6 bases and J dropped 3; count of bases not matched to a gene: 6. Germline V gene data show CDR1 as SQVTM and CDR2 as ANQGSEA. The CDR3 loop is CSVQTSGRRYEQYF. CDR3 bases: TGCAGCGTCCAAACTAGCGGGAGGCGCTACGAGCAGTACTTC.

The chain combines TRBV6-2 or TRBV6-3 with TRBJ2-5, with 10 nucleotides matching TRBD1. Per germline, CDR1 MNHEY and CDR2 SVGEGT. The CDR3 contains 14 residues. Losses at the gene ends were 5 bases for V and 11 bases for J; bases not matched to a gene: 11. The chain's CDR3 is CASSMTGGYAEQYF. The CDR3 DNA is TGTGCCAGCAGTATGACAGGGGGCTATGCTGAGCAGTACTTC.

CDR3 in amino acids: CSANGTSGAKNIQYF. The CDR3 coding sequence is TGCAGTGCTAATGGGACTAGCGGAGCCAAAAACATTCAGTACTTC. V usage is TRBV20-1 and J usage is TRBJ2-4; 11 bases map to TRBD2. J gave up 0 bases and V 4 bases, and 2 bases lay outside the gene matches. CDR1 is DFQATT and CDR2 is SNEGSKA in the germline V gene (reference sequence). The CDR3 spans 15 residues.

The table lists this clonotype with a few counts. The junction shows a germline mismatch at one end, possibly a read error. The gene calls are TRBV20-1 and TRBJ2-7; 10 bases fit TRBD2. The CDR3 is made up of 15 amino acids. Germline V CDR1 and CDR2: DFQATT, SNEGSKA (reference sequence). The CDR3 loop reads CSARVSGGVFNEQYF. The CDR3, as DNA: TGCAGTGCGAGAGTAAGCGGGGGGGTATTCAATGAGCAGTACTTC.

This clonotype came up many times. The chain recombines TRBV5-1 with TRBJ2-3, with 8 bases aligning to TRBD1. Germline V lookup: CDR1 SGHRS, CDR2 YFSETQ. V gave up 1 base and J gave up 4 bases; unmatched junction bases: 8. This CDR3 comprises 16 residues. CDR3 bases: TGCGCCAGCAGCTTGTCCCGACAGGGGTTGGCAGATACGCAGTATTTT. Its translation: CASSLSRQGLADTQYF.

The chain is built from TRBV21-1 and TRBJ2-7; the tabulated D call, TRBD2, remains unverified against the DNA. TRBV21-1 represents a pseudogene. This CDR3 region has 17 residues. The chain's CDR3 is CASSKGGRLLATNEQYF. The CDR3 DNA follows: TGTGCCAGCAGCAAAGGGGGTAGGTTACTAGCGACGAACGAGCAGTACTTC.

CDR3 nucleotide sequence: TGTGCCAGCAGTATATCTCCGGGACAACAGAACACTGAAGCTTTCTTT. Translation gives CASSISPGQQNTEAFF. The chain combines TRBV7-9 with TRBJ1-1; TRBD1 is a possible D gene (6 bases). The CDR3 length is 16 residues. V was clipped by 6 bases and J by 1 base, with 18 bases between them. Germline V gene sequence: CDR1 SEHNR, CDR2 FQNEAQ (reference sequence). The whole variable domain, filled in from reference TRBV7-9 and TRBJ1-1, reads DTGVSQNPRHKITKRGQNVTFRCDPISEHNRLYWYRQTLGQGPEFLTYFQNEAQLEKSRLLSDRFSAERPKGSFSTLEIQRTEQGDSAMYLCASSISPGQQNTEAFFGQGTRLTVV.

The J gene is TRBJ2-6, the V gene TRBV6-5, with D tentatively TRBD1 (5 bases). Looked up from germline, CDR1 is MNHEY and CDR2 is SVGAGI. CDR3 size: 15 residues. Trimming left V 5 bases short and J 1 base short, with 9 bases between. CDR3 loop: CASSRDRSGANVLTF. CDR3 in DNA: TGTGCCAGCAGTCGTGACAGATCTGGGGCCAACGTCCTGACTTTC.

The rearrangement joins TRBV6-5 to TRBJ2-5; weak D call: TRBD2 (5 bases). The V gene's germline CDR1 is MNHEY and CDR2 SVGAGI. The CDR3 spans 14 residues. The V and J ends lost 8 bases and 0 bases respectively, with 13 bases between them. The chain's CDR3 is CASCRQRNQETQYF. The CDR3 bases are TGTGCCAGCTGTCGCCAGCGGAACCAAGAGACCCAGTACTTC.

CDR3 sequence: CSASRRTGYYGYTF. The CDR3, as DNA: TGCAGTGCTAGCCGCAGAACCGGGTACTATGGCTACACCTTC. This chain joins TRBV20-1 and TRBJ1-2; D gene uncertain. The germline V and J ends were trimmed by 3 bases and 3 bases, with 14 bases remaining between them. The CDR3 extends over 14 amino acids. Germline V lookup: CDR1 DFQATT, CDR2 SNEGSKA (reference sequence).

The chain has TRBV6-1 and TRBJ1-5; D ambiguous. The CDR3 is 14 residues long. Trimming removed 2 bases from V and 3 bases from J, with 8 bases in between. Looked up from germline, CDR1 is MNHNS and CDR2 is SASEGT. CDR3 nucleotide sequence: TGTGCCAGCAGTGAACGCCAGATCAATCAGCCCCAGCATTTT. This codes for CASSERQINQPQHF.

The chain combines TRBV20-1 with TRBJ2-3, with 11 positions matching TRBD2. Germline V gives CDR1 DFQATT, CDR2 SNEGSKA (reference sequence). The CDR3 spans 15 residues. V dropped 6 bases and J dropped 0; count of bases not matched to a gene: 5. CDR3 loop: CSARSGGVSTDTQYF. Here the CDR3 DNA reads TGCAGTGCCCGTAGCGGGGGGGTTAGCACAGATACGCAGTATTTT.